Shown below are 20 T cell receptor beta chains from a single sample sequenced in a study of Graves' ophthalmopathy and Graves' hyperthyroidism. The authors amplified TCR beta CDR3 regions from RNA transcripts. Scientists carried out first-round RT-PCR using HTBI primers and then a second-round multiplex PCR. TCRdb ran MiXCR on the multiplex PCR reads and lists one entry per CDR3 protein. The sample contains 740,000 or so distinct CDR3 sequences, 40% of which appear only once. The sequencing input was peripheral blood. Receptors originate from an adult man with Graves' ophthalmopathy.

The chain joins TRBV20-1 to TRBJ2-5; no firm D call. Germline CDR1 DFQATT, CDR2 SNEGSKA (reference sequence). The CDR3 extends over 15 amino acids. V was trimmed by 5 bases and J by 3 bases, leaving 19 bases between them. CDR3: CSAGKPAGSEETQYF. CDR3 nucleotides: TGCAGTGCTGGAAAGCCCGCAGGAAGCGAAGAGACCCAGTACTTC.

The chain is built from TRBV9 and TRBJ2-7; 11 bases agree with TRBD2. CDR1 and CDR2 from the germline V gene are SGDLS and YYNGEE. With 3 bases clipped from V and 2 bases from J, the junction kept 7 bases outside the gene matches. This CDR3 comprises 16 residues. The CDR3: CASSESPSGRPYEQYF. The CDR3 DNA follows: TGTGCCAGCAGCGAATCCCCTAGCGGGAGGCCCTACGAGCAGTACTTC.

A word on this clonotype: It is unclear where the CDR3 begins or ends on the DNA, so no DNA is shown, and the CDR3 is as TCRdb lists it. V gene TRBV25-1 combines with J gene TRBJ2-2. Ends included, the CDR3 has 17 residues. Germline-derived CDR1 and CDR2 are MGHDK and SYGVNS. The CDR3 spells CACSARKSGFGTGELFF.

CDR3 sequence (DNA): TGTGCCAGCAGTGACGGACAGGGGGCTTGGCAGCCCCAGCATTTT. Encoded protein: CASSDGQGAWQPQHF. The rearrangement uses TRBV25-1 and TRBJ1-5; 11 nucleotides match TRBD1. The ends lost 3 bases at V and 7 bases at J; junction bases unmatched: 5. CDR1 MGHDK and CDR2 SYGVNS come from the germline V gene. CDR3 length: 15 residues.

This chain uses TRBV7-9 with TRBJ1-1; the match to TRBD1 covers 10 bases. Trimming at V came to 5 bases and at J to 5 bases, leaving 8 bases not matched to a gene. CDR1 is SEHNR, CDR2 FQNEAQ, per germline (reference sequence). The CDR3 contains 15 residues. The CDR3 reads CASSKTGGKWTEAFF. In DNA form, the CDR3 reads TGTGCCAGCAGCAAGACAGGGGGCAAGTGGACTGAAGCTTTCTTT.

V gene TRBV11-2 combines with J gene TRBJ2-7, with 10 bases lining up with TRBD2. Germline CDR1 reads SGHAT; CDR2 reads FQNNGV. This CDR3 spans 15 amino acids. V dropped 5 bases and J dropped 4; count of bases not matched to a gene: 8. For the CDR3, the DNA is TGTGCCAGCAGCACCGACGGGACTAGCGCGTACGAGCAGTACTTC. Protein product: CASSTDGTSAYEQYF. Using reference TRBV11-2 and TRBJ2-7 for the parts outside the CDR3, the full variable domain is EAGVAQSPRYKIIEKRQSVAFWCNPISGHATLYWYQQILGQGPKLLIQFQNNGVVDDSQLPKDRFSAERLKGVDSTLKIQPAKLEDSAVYLCASSTDGTSAYEQYFGPGTRLTVT.

The sample holds one count of this clonotype. V is TRBV6-4 and J is TRBJ2-2; 8 nucleotides align to TRBD1. J gave up 0 bases and V 5 bases, and 11 bases lay outside the gene matches. CDR1 and CDR2 (germline): MRHNA, SNTAGT. This CDR3 comprises 18 residues. The CDR3 coding sequence is TGTGCCAGCAGTCCCACCTTGGGACAGGCCTCGAACACCGGGGAGCTGTTTTTT. It yields the protein CASSPTLGQASNTGELFF.

In its sample, this clonotype was seen a few times. The genes are TRBV20-1 and TRBJ1-2, with 7 positions matching TRBD1. The CDR3 is 13 amino acids. Trimming took 0 bases from V and 9 from J; bases not matched to a gene: 7. Per germline, CDR1 DFQATT and CDR2 SNEGSKA (reference sequence). In nucleotides, the CDR3 is TGCAGTGCTAGAGAAGGACAGGCCCCAAGCTACACCTTC. Amino acids: CSAREGQAPSYTF.

V usage is TRBV20-1 and J usage is TRBJ1-6, with D perhaps TRBD1 (5 bases). Deletions cut 2 bases from V and 7 bases from J, with 15 bases between. The CDR3 spans 15 residues. Germline-derived CDR1 and CDR2 are DFQATT and SNEGSKA (reference sequence). The CDR3 sequence: CSARSPRGENSPLHF. CDR3 nucleotide sequence: TGCAGTGCTAGATCACCTCGAGGGGAAAATTCACCCCTCCACTTT.

The chain recombines TRBV2 with TRBJ1-2; D not resolved. Trimming took 5 bases from V and 4 from J, leaving 11 bases between them. The length of the CDR3 is 13 residues. Germline V gene data show CDR1 as SNHLY and CDR2 as FYNNEI. CDR3 sequence reads: CASSYYLRYGYTF. CDR3 nucleotides: TGTGCCAGCAGTTACTATCTTCGCTATGGCTACACCTTC.

This clonotype was counted many times. V gene TRBV2 combines with J gene TRBJ1-1; D remains ambiguous. Trimming cost V 4 bases and J 1 base, with 7 bases left between them. The CDR3 is made up of 13 amino acids. The germline V gene encodes CDR1 SNHLY and CDR2 FYNNEI. The CDR3 DNA reads as TGTGCCAGCAGTGGGATGGAGAACACTGAAGCTTTCTTT. It yields the protein CASSGMENTEAFF.

This clonotype was picked up many times. The chain is built from TRBV9 and TRBJ1-1; D is uncertain. The CDR3 consists of 14 residues. Deletions cut 0 bases from V and 0 bases from J, with 6 bases between. CDR1 is SGDLS and CDR2 is YYNGEE in the germline V gene. The CDR3 sequence is CASSVGMVNTEAFF. Here the CDR3 DNA reads TGTGCCAGCAGCGTAGGGATGGTGAACACTGAAGCTTTCTTT.

This clonotype was seen once. The rearrangement links TRBV5-8 to TRBJ2-7, with 7 bases identical to TRBD1. Germline trimming cut 4 bases from V and 1 base from J; bases unmatched to any gene: 8. The germline gives CDR1 SGHTS, CDR2 YDEGEE. There are 15 residues in the CDR3. CDR3 protein: CASSQGQVISYEQYF. The DNA of the CDR3 is TGTGCCAGCAGCCAAGGACAGGTTATATCCTACGAGCAGTACTTC. The entire variable domain, with the rest obtained from reference TRBV5-8 and TRBJ2-7, is as follows: EAGVTQSPTHLIKTRGQQATLRCSPISGHTSVYWYQQALGLGLQFLLWYDEGEERNRGNFPPRFSGRQFPNYSSELNVNALELEDSALYLCASSQGQVISYEQYFGPGTRLTVT.

The CDR3 DNA follows: TGTGCCAGCAACAGCCCCCTTGACAGATATAATTCACCCCTCCACTTT. This encodes CASNSPLDRYNSPLHF. This chain uses TRBV9 with TRBJ1-6; D is perhaps TRBD1 (5 bases). The ends were cut back, 6 bases at V and 4 bases at J, with 17 bases in the middle. CDR3 size: 16 residues. Germline CDR1 is SGDLS and CDR2 is YYNGEE.

Details on this clonotype: One end of the junction does not line up with germline, which may come from a read error. The V gene is TRBV15, the J gene TRBJ1-1; 8 bases are a match to TRBD1. This CDR3 contains 17 residues. The germline V gene encodes CDR1 LNHNV and CDR2 YYDKDF (reference sequence). The DNA for the CDR3 is TGTGCCGCCAGCAGCCCCGGGACAGGTCTGATGAACACTGAAGCTTTCTTT. Protein product: CAASSPGTGLMNTEAFF.

The DNA of the CDR3 is TGTGCCATCAGTGAGTCGACAGGGGGTACGTCCTACGAGCAGTACTTC. As protein: CAISESTGGTSYEQYF. V is TRBV10-3 and J is TRBJ2-7; 9 nucleotides agree with TRBD1. The trim removed 0 bases at V and 1 base at J, leaving 4 bases unmatched. The CDR3 length is 16 residues. Germline V lookup: CDR1 ENHRY, CDR2 SYGVKD.

This chain connects TRBV30 to TRBJ1-2; D remains ambiguous. From germline, CDR1 is GTSNPN and CDR2 SVGIG (reference sequence). The V end lost 2 bases, the J end lost 4 bases, and 17 bases lay between the germline ends. The CDR3 is 15 amino acids. CDR3 sequence: CAWSPGLIPGYGYTF. The CDR3 DNA reads as TGTGCCTGGAGTCCAGGTCTGATCCCCGGCTATGGCTACACCTTC.

Regarding this clonotype: A junction end diverges from the germline sequence, so it may reflect a read error. The chain links TRBV5-1 to TRBJ1-2, with a weak D call TRBD1 (5 bases). Germline V gene data show CDR1 as SGHRS and CDR2 as YFSETQ. The CDR3 has 14 residues. The CDR3 here is CACSVAQARFGYTF. DNA for the CDR3: TGCGCCTGCAGCGTTGCACAGGCTCGCTTTGGCTACACCTTC.

This clonotype was picked up many times. The chain is built from TRBV10-3 and TRBJ1-1, with 8 bases identical to TRBD1. Germline assignment: CDR1 ENHRY and CDR2 SYGVKD. This CDR3 region has 13 residues. With V trimmed by 4 bases and J by 9 bases, 7 bases remained unmatched. The CDR3 nucleotides are TGTGCCATCAGTGCAACAGGGGGGACTCAAGCTTTCTTT. As protein: CAISATGGTQAFF.

This clonotype appeared once. The chain uses TRBV2 and TRBJ1-4; 7 nucleotides agree with TRBD1. CDR3 length: 14 residues. J gave up 4 bases and V 9 bases, and 8 bases lay outside the gene matches. Germline V gene lookup returns CDR1 SNHLY and CDR2 FYNNEI. The CDR3 loop is CASNRDRNNEKLFF. The DNA of the CDR3 is TGTGCCAGTAACCGGGACAGAAATAATGAAAAACTGTTTTTT.